This TCR beta chain was recorded in a study of T-cell memory formation after mild COVID-19. Study results and caveats: There was a balanced CD4/CD8 profile in clones contracting day 15 to 85, and later expanders leaned CD4+. Memory sampled before infection contained some responding clones, suggesting cross-reactive memory joined. Clones from the second wave (peaking day 37) had unconfirmed SARS-CoV-2 specificity.

The authors produced TCR alpha and TCR beta cDNA libraries with sample barcodes and UMIs by 5'RACE using constant-segment primers. TCRdb independently ran MiXCR on the 5' RACE reads; one entry per CDR3 protein. The repertoire holds more than 300,000 distinct CDR3 sequences, with under 25% as singletons. Per germline, CDR1 SEHNR and CDR2 FQNEAQ (reference sequence). V was cut by 5 bases and J by 2 bases, with 9 bases left in between. The CDR3 length is 14 residues. Points on this clonotype: Its antigen is undetermined.

The V call is TRBV7-9, the J call TRBJ1-4; D not resolved. The sequenced sample consisted of PBMCs or a T cell subset sorted from them (not recorded which). This clonotype originated in a man younger than 35 who had mild COVID-19 (a few samples of this study predate the infection). Cell type and time point are not known. This CDR3 is CASSLTSTNEKLFF. The CDR3 DNA reads TGTGCCAGCAGCCTGACATCTACTAATGAAAAACTGTTTTTT.